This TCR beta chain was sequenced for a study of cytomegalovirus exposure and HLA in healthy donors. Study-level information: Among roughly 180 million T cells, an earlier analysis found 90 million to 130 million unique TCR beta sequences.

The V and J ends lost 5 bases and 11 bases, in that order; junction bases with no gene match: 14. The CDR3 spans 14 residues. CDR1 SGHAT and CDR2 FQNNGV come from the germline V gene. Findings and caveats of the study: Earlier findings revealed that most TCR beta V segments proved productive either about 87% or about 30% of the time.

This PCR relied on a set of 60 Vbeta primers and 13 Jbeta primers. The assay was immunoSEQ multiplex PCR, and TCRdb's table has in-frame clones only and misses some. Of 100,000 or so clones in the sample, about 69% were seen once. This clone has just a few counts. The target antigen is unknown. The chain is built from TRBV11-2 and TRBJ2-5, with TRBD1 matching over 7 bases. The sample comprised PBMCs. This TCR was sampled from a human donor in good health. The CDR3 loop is CASSDRVRVLGQYF. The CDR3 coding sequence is TGTGCCAGCAGCGACAGGGTTCGGGTTTTGGGGCAGTACTTC.